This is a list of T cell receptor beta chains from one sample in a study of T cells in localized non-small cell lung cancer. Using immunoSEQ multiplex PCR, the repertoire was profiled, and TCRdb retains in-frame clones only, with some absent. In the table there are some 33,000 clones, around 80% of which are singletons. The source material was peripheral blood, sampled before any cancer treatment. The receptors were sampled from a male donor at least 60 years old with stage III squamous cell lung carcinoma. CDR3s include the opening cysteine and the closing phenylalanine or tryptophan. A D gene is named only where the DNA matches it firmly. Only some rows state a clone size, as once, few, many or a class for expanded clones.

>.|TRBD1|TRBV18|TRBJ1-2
TGTGCCAGCTCACCACCGTTTTTAGGACAGGCCTATGGCTACACCTTC
CASSPPFLGQAYGYTF
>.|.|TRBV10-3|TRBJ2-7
TGTGCCATCAGTGACCTACTACTCGGCTACGAGCAGTACTTC
CAISDLLLGYEQYF
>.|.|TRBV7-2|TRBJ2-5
TGTGCCAGCAGCGCCCCGCAGGGCTGGGAGACCCAGTACTTC
CASSAPQGWETQYF
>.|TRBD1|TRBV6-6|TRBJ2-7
TGTGCCAGCAGGGCTTGGGACAGGGACAACTACGAGCAGTACTTC
CASRAWDRDNYEQYF
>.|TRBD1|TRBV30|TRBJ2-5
TGTGCCTGGAGTCATATCGGGACAGGGCTCCAAGAGACCCAGTACTTC
CAWSHIGTGLQETQYF
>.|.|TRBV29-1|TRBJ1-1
TGCAGCGTCTCTAGGCAGTCCACTGAAGCTTTCTTT
CSVSRQSTEAFF
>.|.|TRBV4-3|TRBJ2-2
TGCGCCAGCAGCCCCCGGGCGACCTCCAGGAACACCGGGGAGCTGTTTTTT
CASSPRATSRNTGELFF
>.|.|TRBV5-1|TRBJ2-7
TGCGCCAGCAGTTCGACACCCTACGAGCAGTACTTC
CASSSTPYEQYF
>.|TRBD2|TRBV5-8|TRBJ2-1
TGTGCCAGCAGCCTAGGACTAGCGGAATACAATGAGCAGTTCTTC
CASSLGLAEYNEQFF
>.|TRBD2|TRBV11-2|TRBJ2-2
TGTGCCAGCAGCATGACTAGCGGGAGGTCTCCTAGTACCGGGGAGCTGTTTTTT
CASSMTSGRSPSTGELFF
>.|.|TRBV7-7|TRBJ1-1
TGTGCCAGCAGCGCTCGTGAGAACACTGAAGCTTTCTTT
CASSARENTEAFF
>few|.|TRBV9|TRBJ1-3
TGTGCCAGCAGCGTAGGAGGGATCTCTGGAAACACCATATATTTT
CASSVGGISGNTIYF
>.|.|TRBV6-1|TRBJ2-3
TGTGCCAGCAGTCCGTTGGAGGGGAACACAGATACGCAGTATTTT
CASSPLEGNTDTQYF
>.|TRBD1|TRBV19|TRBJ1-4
TGTGCCAGTAGTGTCAACTCAGGGGGCCGGCTTGAAAAACTGTTTTTT
CASSVNSGGRLEKLFF
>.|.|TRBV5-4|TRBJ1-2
TGTGCCAGCAGCTTCGCAGGGCAGAACTATGGCTACACCTTC
CASSFAGQNYGYTF
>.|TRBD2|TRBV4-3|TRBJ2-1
TGCGCCAGCAGCCAAGAGGCTAGCGGTAACTACAATGAGCAGTTCTTC
CASSQEASGNYNEQFF